The T cell receptor (beta chain) under discussion was sequenced for a study of neurological immune-mediated disorders. Study-wide findings and caveats: Levels of TCR clonal expansion peaked in HTLV-1-associated myelopathy and reached their lowest in multiple sclerosis, under those of healthy controls. Any association between clinical or MRI features and the multiple sclerosis repertoire cluster was absent. Across subjects, expanded clones had no CDR3 amino acid sequences in common, pointing to private repertoires in all groups.

In this sample, this clonotype turned up many times. No antigen is known for it. The cDNA was synthesized by means of template-switch 5'RACE, which was carried out with 10-nucleotide random UMIs. TCRdb called the 5' RACE reads again in MiXCR, with one record for every CDR3 protein. The profile shows approximately 50,000 distinct CDR3 sequences, over 5.5% of them singletons. The receptor's source is a woman in her late teens or twenties with multiple sclerosis. Sequencing used CD4+ T cells from blood.

The chain's CDR3 is CASASGYEQYF. In DNA form, the CDR3 reads TGTGCTAGTGCCTCGGGCTACGAGCAGTACTTC. This chain links TRBV12-5 with TRBJ2-7, with D hard to call. Germline V lookup: CDR1 LGHNT, CDR2 FRNRAP. The CDR3 runs 11 residues. The germline V and J ends were trimmed by 7 bases and 3 bases, with 7 bases remaining between them.